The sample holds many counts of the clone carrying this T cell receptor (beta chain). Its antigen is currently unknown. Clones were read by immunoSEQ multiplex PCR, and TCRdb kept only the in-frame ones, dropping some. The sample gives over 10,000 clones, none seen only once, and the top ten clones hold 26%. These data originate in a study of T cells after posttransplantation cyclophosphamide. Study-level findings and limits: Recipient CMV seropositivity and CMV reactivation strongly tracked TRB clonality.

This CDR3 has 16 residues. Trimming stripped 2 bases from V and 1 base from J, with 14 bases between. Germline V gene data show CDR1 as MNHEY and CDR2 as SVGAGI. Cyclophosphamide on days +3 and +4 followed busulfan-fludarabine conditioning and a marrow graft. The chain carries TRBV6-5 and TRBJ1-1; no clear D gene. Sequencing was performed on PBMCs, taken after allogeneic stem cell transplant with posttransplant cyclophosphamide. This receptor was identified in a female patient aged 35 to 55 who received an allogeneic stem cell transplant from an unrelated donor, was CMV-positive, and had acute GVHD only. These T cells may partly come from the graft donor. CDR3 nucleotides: TGTGCCAGCAGTTACGGGCGTGGGCTGAGGAACACTGAAGCTTTCTTT. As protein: CASSYGRGLRNTEAFF.